This T cell receptor (beta chain) was sequenced during a study of metastatic and nonmetastatic thyroid tumors. CDR1 and CDR2 from the germline V gene are LGHNA and YNFKEQ. Trimming removed 0 bases from V and 5 bases from J, with 13 bases in between. CDR3 length: 15 residues. This clone was observed at least ten times. Every patient underwent thyroid surgery untreated. TCRdb reanalyzed the PCR reads via MiXCR. The sample shows tens of thousands of clones, about 13% of them seen only once. The chain combines TRBV4-2 with TRBJ1-1; the D is unclear. The sequence derives from a female donor with papillary thyroid cancer or a benign thyroid nodule (not recorded which). Some clones in this sample may be carry-over from other donors' samples. Sequencing was done on a sample of blood. The CDR3 nucleotides read TGTGCCAGCAGCCAAGATTCGGCGAGAGATACTGAAGCTTTCTTT. Protein: CASSQDSARDTEAFF.